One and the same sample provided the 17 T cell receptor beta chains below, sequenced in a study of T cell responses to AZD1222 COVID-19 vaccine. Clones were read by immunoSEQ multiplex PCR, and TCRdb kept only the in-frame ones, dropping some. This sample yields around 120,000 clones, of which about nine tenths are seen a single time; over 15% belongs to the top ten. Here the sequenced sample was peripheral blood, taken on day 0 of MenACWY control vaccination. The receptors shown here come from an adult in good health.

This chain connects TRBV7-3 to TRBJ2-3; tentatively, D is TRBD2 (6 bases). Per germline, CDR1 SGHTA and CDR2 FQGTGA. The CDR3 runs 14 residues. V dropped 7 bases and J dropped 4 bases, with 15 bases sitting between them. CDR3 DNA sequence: TGTGCCAGCACCCTAGGAGGGACGGCAGATACGCAGTATTTT. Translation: CASTLGGTADTQYF.

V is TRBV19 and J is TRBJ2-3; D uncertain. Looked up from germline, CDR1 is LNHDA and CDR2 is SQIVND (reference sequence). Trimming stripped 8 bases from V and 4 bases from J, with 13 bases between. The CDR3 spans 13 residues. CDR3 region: CASSTATADTQYF. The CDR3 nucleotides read TGTGCCAGTTCAACGGCCACCGCAGATACGCAGTATTTT.

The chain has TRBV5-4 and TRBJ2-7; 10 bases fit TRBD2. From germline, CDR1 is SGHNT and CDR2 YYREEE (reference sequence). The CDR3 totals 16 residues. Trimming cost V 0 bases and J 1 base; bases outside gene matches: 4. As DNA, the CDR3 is TGTGCCAGCAGCTTGGCCTGGACTAGCGGTTCCTACGAGCAGTACTTC. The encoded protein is CASSLAWTSGSYEQYF. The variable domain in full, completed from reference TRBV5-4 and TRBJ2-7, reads ETGVTQSPTHLIKTRGQQVTLRCSSQSGHNTVSWYQQALGQGPQFIFQYYREEENGRGNFPPRFSGLQFPNYSSELNVNALELDDSALYLCASSLAWTSGSYEQYFGPGTRLTVT.

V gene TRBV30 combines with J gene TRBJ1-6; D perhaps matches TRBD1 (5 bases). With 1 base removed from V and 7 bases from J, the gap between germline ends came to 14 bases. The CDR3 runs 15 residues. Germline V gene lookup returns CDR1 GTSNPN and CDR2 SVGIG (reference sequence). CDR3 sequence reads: CAWSAIRDGNSPLHF. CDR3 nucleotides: TGTGCCTGGAGTGCAATCCGGGACGGCAATTCACCCCTCCACTTT.

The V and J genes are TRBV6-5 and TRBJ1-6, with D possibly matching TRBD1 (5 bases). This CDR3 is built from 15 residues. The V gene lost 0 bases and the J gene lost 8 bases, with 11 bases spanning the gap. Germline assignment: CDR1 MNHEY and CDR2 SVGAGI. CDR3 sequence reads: CASSYSTPGHSPLHF. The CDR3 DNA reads TGTGCCAGCAGTTACTCGACGCCAGGGCATTCACCCCTCCACTTT.

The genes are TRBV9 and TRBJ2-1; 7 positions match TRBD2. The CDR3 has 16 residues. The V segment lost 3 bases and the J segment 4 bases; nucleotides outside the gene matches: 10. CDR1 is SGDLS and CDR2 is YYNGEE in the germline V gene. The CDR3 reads CASSAGGLAEYNEQFF. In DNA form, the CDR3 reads TGTGCCAGCAGCGCCGGGGGGTTAGCGGAATACAATGAGCAGTTCTTC.

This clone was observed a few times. CDR3 nucleotides: TGCAGCGTTGCAACAGGGAGGTATGGCTACACCTTC. Protein product: CSVATGRYGYTF. The chain combines TRBV29-1 with TRBJ1-2; possible D gene TRBD1, 6 bases. The germline V gene encodes CDR1 SQVTM and CDR2 ANQGSEA. CDR3 size: 12 residues. V was shortened by 4 bases and J by 5 bases, with 11 bases between the two germline ends.

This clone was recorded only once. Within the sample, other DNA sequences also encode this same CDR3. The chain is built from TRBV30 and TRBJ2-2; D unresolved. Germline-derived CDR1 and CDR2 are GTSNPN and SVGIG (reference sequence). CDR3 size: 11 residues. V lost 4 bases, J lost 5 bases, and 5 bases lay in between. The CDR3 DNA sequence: TGTGCCTGGACAAGAACCGGGGAGCTGTTTTTT. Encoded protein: CAWTRTGELFF.

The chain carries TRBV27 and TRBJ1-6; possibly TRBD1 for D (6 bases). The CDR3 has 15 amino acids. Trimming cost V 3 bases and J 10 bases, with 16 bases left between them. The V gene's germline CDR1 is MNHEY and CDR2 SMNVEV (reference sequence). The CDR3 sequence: CASSFDRLKWSPLHF. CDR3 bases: TGTGCCAGCAGTTTTGACAGGTTGAAGTGGTCACCCCTCCACTTT.

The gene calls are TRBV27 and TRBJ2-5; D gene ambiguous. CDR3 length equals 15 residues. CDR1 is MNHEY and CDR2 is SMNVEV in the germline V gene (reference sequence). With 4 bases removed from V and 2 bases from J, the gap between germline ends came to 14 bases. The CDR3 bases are TGTGCCAGCAGTTCCATCGGTAGTGTTCAAGAGACCCAGTACTTC. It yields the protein CASSSIGSVQETQYF.

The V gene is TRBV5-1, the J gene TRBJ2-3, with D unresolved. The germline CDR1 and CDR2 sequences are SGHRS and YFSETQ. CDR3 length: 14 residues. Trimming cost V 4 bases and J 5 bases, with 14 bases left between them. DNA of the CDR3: TGCGCCAGCAGCCCCGGCGGAGCTGGAGATACGCAGTATTTT. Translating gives CASSPGGAGDTQYF.

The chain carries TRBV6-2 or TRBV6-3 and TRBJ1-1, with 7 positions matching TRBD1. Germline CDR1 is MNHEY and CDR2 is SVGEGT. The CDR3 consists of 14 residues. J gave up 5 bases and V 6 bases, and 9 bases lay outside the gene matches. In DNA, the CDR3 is TGTGCCAGCAGCCTAGACAGGGTGGGAACTGAAGCTTTCTTT. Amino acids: CASSLDRVGTEAFF.

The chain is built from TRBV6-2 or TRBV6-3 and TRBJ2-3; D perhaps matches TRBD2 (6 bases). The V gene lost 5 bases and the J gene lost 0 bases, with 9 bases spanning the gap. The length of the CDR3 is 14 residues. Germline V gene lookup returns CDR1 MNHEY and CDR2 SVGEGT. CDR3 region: CASSRRASTDTQYF. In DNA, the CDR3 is TGTGCCAGCAGTAGGAGGGCAAGCACAGATACGCAGTATTTT.

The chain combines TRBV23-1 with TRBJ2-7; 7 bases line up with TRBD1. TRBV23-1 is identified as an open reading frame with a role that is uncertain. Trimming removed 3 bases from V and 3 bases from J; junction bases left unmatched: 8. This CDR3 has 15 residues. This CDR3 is CASSHVQGRYYEQYF. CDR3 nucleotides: TGCGCCAGCAGTCATGTACAGGGGCGATACTACGAGCAGTACTTC.

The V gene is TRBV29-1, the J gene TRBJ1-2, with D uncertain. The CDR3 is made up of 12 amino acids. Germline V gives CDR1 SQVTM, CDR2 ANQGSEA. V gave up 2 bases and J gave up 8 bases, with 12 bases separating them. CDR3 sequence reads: CSVEKRQRGYTF. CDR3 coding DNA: TGCAGCGTTGAAAAAAGGCAAAGGGGCTACACCTTC. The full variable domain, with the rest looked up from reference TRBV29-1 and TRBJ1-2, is SAVISQKPSRDICQRGTSLTIQCQVDSQVTMMFWYRQQPGQSLTLIATANQGSEATYESGFVIDKFPISRPNLTFSTLTVSNMSPEDSSIYLCSVEKRQRGYTFGSGTRLTVV.

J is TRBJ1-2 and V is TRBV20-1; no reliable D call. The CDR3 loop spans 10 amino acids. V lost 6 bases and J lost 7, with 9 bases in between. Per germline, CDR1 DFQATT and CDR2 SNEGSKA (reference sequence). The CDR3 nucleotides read TGCAGTGCCACCCCATCTGGCTACACCTTC. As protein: CSATPSGYTF.

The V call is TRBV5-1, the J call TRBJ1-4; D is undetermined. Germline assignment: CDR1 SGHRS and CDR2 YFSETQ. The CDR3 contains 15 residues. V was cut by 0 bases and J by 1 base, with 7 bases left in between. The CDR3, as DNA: TGCGCCAGCAGCTTGGGGGCCATAACTAATGAAAAACTGTTTTTT. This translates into CASSLGAITNEKLFF.